This TCR beta chain was observed in a study of blood T cell repertoires in COVID-19. The wider study: COVID-19 samples collected from the United States, Italy and Spain covered acute and convalescent phases. Sources were T cells, B-cell-depleted T cells, or PBMCs; the material itself was cDNA or gDNA.

Germline values: CDR1 MNHEY, CDR2 SVGAGI. CDR3 size: 12 residues. Trimming took off 6 bases at V and 5 bases at J, with 11 bases between the two ends. This clone came up a few times. In the original analysis: Amplification with reference gene primers provided the estimates of nucleated cell counts. Measured with immunoSEQ multiplex PCR; TCRdb has only the in-frame clones, and not every one. The V and J calls and clone size come from that table; D and trimming were worked out from the DNA. The data show about 74,000 clones, roughly 88% seen once. What was sequenced was peripheral blood. The V and J genes are TRBV6-5 and TRBJ2-7; D gene unclear. The clonotype comes from a woman aged 80 or older with active or convalescent COVID-19. The DNA for the CDR3 is TGTGCCAGCAGGATGCAAGCTGACGAGCAGTACTTC. Its protein product is CASRMQADEQYF.